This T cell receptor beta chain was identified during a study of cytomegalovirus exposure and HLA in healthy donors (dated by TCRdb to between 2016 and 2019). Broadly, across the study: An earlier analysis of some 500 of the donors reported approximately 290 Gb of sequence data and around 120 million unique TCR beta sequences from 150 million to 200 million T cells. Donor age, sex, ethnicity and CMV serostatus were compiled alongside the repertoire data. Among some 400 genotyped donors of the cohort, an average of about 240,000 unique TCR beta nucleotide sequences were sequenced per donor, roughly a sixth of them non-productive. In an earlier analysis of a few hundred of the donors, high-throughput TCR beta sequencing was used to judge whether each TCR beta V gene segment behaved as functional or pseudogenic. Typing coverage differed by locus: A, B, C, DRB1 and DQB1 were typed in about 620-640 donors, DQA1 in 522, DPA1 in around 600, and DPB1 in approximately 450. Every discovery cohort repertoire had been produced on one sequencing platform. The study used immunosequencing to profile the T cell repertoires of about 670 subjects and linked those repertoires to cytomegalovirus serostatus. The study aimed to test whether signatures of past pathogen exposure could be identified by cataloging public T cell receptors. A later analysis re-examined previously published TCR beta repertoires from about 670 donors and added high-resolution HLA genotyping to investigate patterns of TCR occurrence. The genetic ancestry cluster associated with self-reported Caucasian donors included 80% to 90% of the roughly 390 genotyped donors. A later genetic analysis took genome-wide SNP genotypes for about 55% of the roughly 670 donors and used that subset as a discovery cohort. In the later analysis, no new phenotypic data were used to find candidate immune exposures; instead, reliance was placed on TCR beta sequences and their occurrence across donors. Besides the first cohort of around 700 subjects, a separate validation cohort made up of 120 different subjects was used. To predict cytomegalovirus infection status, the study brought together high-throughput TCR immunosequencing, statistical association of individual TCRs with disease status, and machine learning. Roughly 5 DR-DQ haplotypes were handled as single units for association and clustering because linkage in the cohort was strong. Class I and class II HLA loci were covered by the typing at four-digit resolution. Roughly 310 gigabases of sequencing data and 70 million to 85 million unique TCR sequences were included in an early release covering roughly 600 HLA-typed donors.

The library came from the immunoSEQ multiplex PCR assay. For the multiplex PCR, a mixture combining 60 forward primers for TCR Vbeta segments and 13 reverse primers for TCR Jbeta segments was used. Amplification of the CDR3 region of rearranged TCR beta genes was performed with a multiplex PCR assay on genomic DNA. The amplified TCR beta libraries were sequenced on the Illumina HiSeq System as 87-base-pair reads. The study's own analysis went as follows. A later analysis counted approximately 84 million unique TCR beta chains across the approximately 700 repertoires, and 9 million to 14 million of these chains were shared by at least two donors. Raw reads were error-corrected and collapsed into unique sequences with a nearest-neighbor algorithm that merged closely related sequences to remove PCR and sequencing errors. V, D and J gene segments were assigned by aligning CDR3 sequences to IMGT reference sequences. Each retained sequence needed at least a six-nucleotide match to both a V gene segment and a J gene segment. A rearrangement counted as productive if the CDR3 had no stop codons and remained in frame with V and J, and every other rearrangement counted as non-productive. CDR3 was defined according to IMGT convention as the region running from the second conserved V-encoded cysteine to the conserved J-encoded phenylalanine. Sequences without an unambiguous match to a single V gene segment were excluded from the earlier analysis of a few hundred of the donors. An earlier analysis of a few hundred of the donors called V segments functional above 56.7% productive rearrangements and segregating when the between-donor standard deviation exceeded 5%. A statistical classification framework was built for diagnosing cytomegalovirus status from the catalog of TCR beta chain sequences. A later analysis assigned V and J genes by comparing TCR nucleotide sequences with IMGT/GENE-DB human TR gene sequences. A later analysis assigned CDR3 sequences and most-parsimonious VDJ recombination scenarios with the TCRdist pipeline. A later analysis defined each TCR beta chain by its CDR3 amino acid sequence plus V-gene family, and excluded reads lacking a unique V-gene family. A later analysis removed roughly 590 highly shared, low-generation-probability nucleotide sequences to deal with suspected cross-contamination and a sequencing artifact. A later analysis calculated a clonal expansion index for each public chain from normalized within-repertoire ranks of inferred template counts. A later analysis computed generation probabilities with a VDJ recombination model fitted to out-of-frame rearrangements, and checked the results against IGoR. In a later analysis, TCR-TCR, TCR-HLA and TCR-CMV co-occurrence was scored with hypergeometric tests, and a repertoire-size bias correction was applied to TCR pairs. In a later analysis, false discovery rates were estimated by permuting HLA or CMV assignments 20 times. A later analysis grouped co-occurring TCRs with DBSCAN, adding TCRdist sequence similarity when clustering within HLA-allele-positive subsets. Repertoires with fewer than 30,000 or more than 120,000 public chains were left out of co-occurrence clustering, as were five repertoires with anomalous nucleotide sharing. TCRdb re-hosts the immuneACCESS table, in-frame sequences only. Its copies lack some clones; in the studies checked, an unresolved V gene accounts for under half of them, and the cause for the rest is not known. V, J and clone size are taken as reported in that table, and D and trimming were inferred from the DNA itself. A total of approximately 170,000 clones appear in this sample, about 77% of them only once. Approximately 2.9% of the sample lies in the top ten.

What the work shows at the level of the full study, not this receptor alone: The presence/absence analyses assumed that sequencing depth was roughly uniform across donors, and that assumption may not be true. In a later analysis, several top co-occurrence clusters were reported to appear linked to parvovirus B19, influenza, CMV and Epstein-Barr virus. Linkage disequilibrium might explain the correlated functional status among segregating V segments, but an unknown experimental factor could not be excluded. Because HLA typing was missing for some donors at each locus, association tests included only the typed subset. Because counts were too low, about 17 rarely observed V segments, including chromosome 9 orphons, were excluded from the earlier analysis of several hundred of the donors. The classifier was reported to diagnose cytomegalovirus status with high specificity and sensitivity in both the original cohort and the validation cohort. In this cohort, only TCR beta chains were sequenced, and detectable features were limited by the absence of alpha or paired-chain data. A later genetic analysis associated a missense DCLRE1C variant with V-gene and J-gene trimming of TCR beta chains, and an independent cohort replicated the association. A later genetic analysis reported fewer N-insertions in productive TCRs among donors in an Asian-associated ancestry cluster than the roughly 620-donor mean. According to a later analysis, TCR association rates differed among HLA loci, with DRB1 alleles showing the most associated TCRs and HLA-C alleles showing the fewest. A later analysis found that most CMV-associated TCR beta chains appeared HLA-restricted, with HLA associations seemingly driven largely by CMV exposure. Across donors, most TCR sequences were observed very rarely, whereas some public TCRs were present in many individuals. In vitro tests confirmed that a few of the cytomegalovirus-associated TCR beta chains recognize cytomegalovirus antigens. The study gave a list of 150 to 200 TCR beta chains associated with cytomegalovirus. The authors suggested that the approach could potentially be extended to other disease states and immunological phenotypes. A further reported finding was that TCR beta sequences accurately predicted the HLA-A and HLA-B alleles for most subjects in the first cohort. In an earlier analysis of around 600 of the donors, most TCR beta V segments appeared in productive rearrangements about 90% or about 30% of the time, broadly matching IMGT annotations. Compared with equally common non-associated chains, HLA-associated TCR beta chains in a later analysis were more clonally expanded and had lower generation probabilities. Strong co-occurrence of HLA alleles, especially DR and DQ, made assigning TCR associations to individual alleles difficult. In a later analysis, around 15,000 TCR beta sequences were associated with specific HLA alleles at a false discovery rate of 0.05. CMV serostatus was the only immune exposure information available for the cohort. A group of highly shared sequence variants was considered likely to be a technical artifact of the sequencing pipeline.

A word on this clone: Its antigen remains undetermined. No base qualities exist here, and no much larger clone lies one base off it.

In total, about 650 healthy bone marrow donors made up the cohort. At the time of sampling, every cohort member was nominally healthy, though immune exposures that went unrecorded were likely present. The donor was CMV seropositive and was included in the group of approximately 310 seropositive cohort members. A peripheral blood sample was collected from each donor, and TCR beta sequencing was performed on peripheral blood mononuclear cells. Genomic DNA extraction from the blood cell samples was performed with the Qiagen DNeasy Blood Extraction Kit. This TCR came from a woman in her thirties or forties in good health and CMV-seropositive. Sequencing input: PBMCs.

The DNA sequence is TGTGCCAGCAGCGTAGAAGGGGAACGGGTCTATGGCTACACCTTC. It translates to CASSVEGERVYGYTF. This chain joins TRBV9 to TRBJ1-2, and the D gene may be TRBD1, 5 bases matching. The CDR3 spans 15 residues, from the cysteine through the phenylalanine. Solely the CDR3 DNA is kept, with 45 bases framed from the first base. V loses 0 bases of germline sequence and J loses 4 bases, and the interval between the two ends is 13 bases. The germline V gene encodes CDR1 SGDLS and CDR2 YYNGEE.